The following is a T cell receptor beta chain sequence with its context. As yet, its antigen is unknown. The CDR3 is made up of 13 amino acids. V shed 1 base and J shed 6 bases, with 10 bases lying between them. This entry belongs to a study of T-cell memory formation after mild COVID-19. Study context: There were largely donor-specific TCR clusters.

It was 5'RACE with constant-segment primers that produced the TCR alpha and TCR beta cDNA libraries, which carried sample barcodes and UMIs. TCRdb passed the 5' RACE reads through MiXCR, listing each CDR3 protein once. This table has 290,000 or so distinct CDR3 sequences, roughly 21% appearing once. Study-wide results and limits: Clonal second-wave expansions that peaked on day 37 had unconfirmed SARS-CoV-2 specificity. Certain responding clones were present in pre-infection memory, suggesting participation of cross-reactive memory.

The chain couples TRBV12-3 or TRBV12-4 to TRBJ2-7; D is possibly TRBD2 (6 bases). The source is a man between 18 and 29 years old who had mild COVID-19 (a few samples of this study predate the infection). Cell type and time point are not known. Input material: PBMCs or a T cell subset sorted from them (not recorded which). The CDR3 bases are TGTGCCAGCAGTTTAGGCGCCGGGGGCGAGCAGTACGTC. This codes for CASSLGAGGEQYV.